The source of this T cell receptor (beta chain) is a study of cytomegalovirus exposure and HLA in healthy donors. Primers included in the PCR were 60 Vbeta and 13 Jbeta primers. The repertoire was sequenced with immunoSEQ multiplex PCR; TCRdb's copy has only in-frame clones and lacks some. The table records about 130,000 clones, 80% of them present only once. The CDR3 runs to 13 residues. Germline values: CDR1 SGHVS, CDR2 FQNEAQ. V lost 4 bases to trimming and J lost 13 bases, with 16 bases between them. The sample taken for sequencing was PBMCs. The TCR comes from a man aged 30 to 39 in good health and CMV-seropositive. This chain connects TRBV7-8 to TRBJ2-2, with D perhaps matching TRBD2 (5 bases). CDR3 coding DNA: TGTGCCAGCAGCTCGGGGTCCCGGGCGTGGCTGTTTTTT. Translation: CASSSGSRAWLFF.